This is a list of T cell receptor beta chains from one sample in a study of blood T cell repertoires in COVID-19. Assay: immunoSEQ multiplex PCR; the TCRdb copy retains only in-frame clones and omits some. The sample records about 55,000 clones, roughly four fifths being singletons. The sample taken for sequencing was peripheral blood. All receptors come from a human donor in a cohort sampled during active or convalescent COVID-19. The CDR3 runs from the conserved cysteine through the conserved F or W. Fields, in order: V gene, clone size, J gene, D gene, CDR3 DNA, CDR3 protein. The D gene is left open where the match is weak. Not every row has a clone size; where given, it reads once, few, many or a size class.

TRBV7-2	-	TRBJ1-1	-	TGTGCCAGCAGGTTTTCGGACAGGAACACTGAAGCTTTCTTT	CASRFSDRNTEAFF
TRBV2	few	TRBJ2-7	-	TGTGCCAGCATTTCCCTAGGGGTCCCCTACGAGCAGTACTTC	CASISLGVPYEQYF
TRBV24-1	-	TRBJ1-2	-	TGTGCCACCAGTGACCAGGATGACAGGTACTATGGCTACACCTTC	CATSDQDDRYYGYTF
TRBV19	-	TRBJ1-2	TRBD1	TGTGCCAGTCAGAGAACAACAGGGGCGGCTGGCTACACCTTC	CASQRTTGAAGYTF
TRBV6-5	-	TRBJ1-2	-	TGTGCCAGCAGTTACACCGGTGGAACAGGTCTGAAAGGCTACACCTTC	CASSYTGGTGLKGYTF
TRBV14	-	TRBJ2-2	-	TGTGCCAGCAGCCCCAGGGCCGGGGAGCTGTTTTTT	CASSPRAGELFF
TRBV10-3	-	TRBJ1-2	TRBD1	TGTGCCATCAGTGAGTGGAAGGACAGGGGCCGCCAGGGGGGCTACACCTTC	CAISEWKDRGRQGGYTF
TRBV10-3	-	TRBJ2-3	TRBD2	TGTGCCATCAGTGGGACTAGCGCGGGTAGCACAGATACGCAGTATTTT	CAISGTSAGSTDTQYF
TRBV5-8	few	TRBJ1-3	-	TGTGCCAGCAGCTTCTCGGGGTCCTCTGGAAACACCATATATTTT	CASSFSGSSGNTIYF
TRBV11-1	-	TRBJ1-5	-	TGTGCCAGCAGCCTGCGGGGGGACCAGCCCCAGCATTTT	CASSLRGDQPQHF
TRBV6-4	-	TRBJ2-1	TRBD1	TGTGCCAGCAGCCTCACAGGGGCCTCCTACAATGAGCAGTTCTTC	CASSLTGASYNEQFF
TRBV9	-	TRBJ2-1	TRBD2	TGTGCCAGCAGCGTAGTGCTAGCGGGGGTCAATGAGCAGTTCTTC	CASSVVLAGVNEQFF
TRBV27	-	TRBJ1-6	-	TGTGCCAGCAGTCGGATCCCGGGACTGGATAATTCACCCCTCCACTTT	CASSRIPGLDNSPLHF
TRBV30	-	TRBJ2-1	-	TGTGCCTGGAGTGTCGCGACTCCAACCCAGGGGGAGCAGTTCTTC	CAWSVATPTQGEQFF
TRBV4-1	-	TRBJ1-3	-	TGCGCCAGCAGCCAAGGTTACAGGGGAAACACCATATATTTT	CASSQGYRGNTIYF
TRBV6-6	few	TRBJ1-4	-	TGTGCCAGCAGTGACGTCGGGTACCCTAATGAAAAACTGTTTTTT	CASSDVGYPNEKLFF